The T cell receptor (beta chain) described here comes from a study of T cell responses to AZD1222 COVID-19 vaccine. Study findings and constraints: Vaccine-associated CD4 TCRs ranged over spike, dominating at 160-218 and 743-854. Seropositive at baseline were only a handful of AZD1222 recipients. The donors showed a predominance of white British ancestry and of females, with possible underestimation of clonal diversity.

Turning to this clone: Its specificity is not known.

The assay was immunoSEQ multiplex PCR, and TCRdb's table has in-frame clones only and misses some. The data contain some 130,000 clones, roughly 93% of them seen just once; the ten biggest clones take up more than 1%. The sequence came from an adult who received the AZD1222 COVID-19 vaccine. Source: peripheral blood, taken 28 days after the second AZD1222 dose.

The CDR3 coding sequence is TGCGCCAGCACAGGGGCCCCTAATGAAAAACTGTTTTTT. Amino acid sequence: CASTGAPNEKLFF. V usage is TRBV5-1 and J usage is TRBJ1-4; maybe TRBD1 (6 bases). Germline V gene data show CDR1 as SGHRS and CDR2 as YFSETQ. V was clipped by 6 bases and J by 3 bases, with 9 bases between them. CDR3 length: 13 amino acids.